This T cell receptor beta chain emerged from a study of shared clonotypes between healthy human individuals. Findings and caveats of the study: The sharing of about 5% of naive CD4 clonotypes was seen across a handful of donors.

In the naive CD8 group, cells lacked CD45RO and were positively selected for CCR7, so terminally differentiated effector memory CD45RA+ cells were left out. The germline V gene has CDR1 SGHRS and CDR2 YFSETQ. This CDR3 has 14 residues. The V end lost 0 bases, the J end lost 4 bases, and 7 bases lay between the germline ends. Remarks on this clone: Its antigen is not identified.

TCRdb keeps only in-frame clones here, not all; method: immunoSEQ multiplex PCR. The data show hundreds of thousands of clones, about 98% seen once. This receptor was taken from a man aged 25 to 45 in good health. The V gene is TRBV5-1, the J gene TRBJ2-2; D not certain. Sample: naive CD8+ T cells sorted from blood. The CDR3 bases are TGCGCCAGCAGCTTGGTTTCGGGCACCGGGGAGCTGTTTTTT. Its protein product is CASSLVSGTGELFF.